This is a list of T cell receptor beta chains from one sample in a study of read filtering for tumor transcriptome and immune sequencing. TCRdb reanalysed the reads using MiXCR and keeps one entry per CDR3 protein. This table has about 58,000 distinct CDR3 sequences, 9% to 15% appearing once. Sequenced: a population of CD138-negative cells sorted from bone marrow. These receptor sequences come from a donor older than 35 with multiple myeloma. Each CDR3 is given with its conserved first and last residue. Each record gives: V gene, J gene, CDR3 protein.

v_gene: TRBV5-1; j_gene: TRBJ2-1; CDR3aa: CASSLQPSSYNEQFF
v_gene: TRBV5-4; j_gene: TRBJ2-3; CDR3aa: CASSLFTTDTQYF
v_gene: TRBV19; j_gene: TRBJ1-5; CDR3aa: CASSQGQGARYSNQPQHF
v_gene: TRBV7-9; j_gene: TRBJ2-3; CDR3aa: CASSLWSTDTQYF
v_gene: TRBV10-1; j_gene: TRBJ2-7; CDR3aa: CASSEPGQGAGEQYF
v_gene: TRBV2; j_gene: TRBJ1-3; CDR3aa: CASSTTDSGNTIYF
v_gene: TRBV6-2/TRBV6-3; j_gene: TRBJ2-7; CDR3aa: CACTPGQGAYEQYF
v_gene: TRBV20-1; j_gene: TRBJ2-1; CDR3aa: CSARGGASNEQFF
v_gene: TRBV13; j_gene: TRBJ2-1; CDR3aa: CAGSIRDRGRDLFF
v_gene: TRBV6-5; j_gene: TRBJ2-7; CDR3aa: CASSFGQGSYEQYF
v_gene: TRBV7-7; j_gene: TRBJ2-5; CDR3aa: CASSRGHQETQYF
v_gene: TRBV2; j_gene: TRBJ2-5; CDR3aa: CASSDVGTGEETQYF
v_gene: TRBV7-9; j_gene: TRBJ2-1; CDR3aa: CASSSDRGLSNEQFF
v_gene: TRBV11-3; j_gene: TRBJ2-7; CDR3aa: CASSLEGHEQYF
v_gene: TRBV19; j_gene: TRBJ1-5; CDR3aa: CAGSMLTGQGVQPQHF
v_gene: TRBV20-1; j_gene: TRBJ2-2; CDR3aa: CSAARGGELFF
v_gene: TRBV5-1; j_gene: TRBJ1-1; CDR3aa: CASSVVVGSMNTEAFF
v_gene: TRBV29-1; j_gene: TRBJ2-3; CDR3aa: CSARDRGSDTQYF
v_gene: TRBV5-1; j_gene: TRBJ2-7; CDR3aa: CASSLVAGSYEQYF
v_gene: TRBV30; j_gene: TRBJ1-5; CDR3aa: CAWSIQENQPQHF
v_gene: TRBV9; j_gene: TRBJ2-5; CDR3aa: CASSVGPREETQYF
v_gene: TRBV6-2/TRBV6-3; j_gene: TRBJ2-7; CDR3aa: CASSDSVVAYEQYF
v_gene: TRBV5-6; j_gene: TRBJ2-6; CDR3aa: CASGPWHSGANVLTF
v_gene: TRBV6-5; j_gene: TRBJ2-7; CDR3aa: CASSFRAGEDEQYF
v_gene: TRBV2; j_gene: TRBJ2-5; CDR3aa: CASSQWGLAGGDATQYF
v_gene: TRBV20-1; j_gene: TRBJ1-4; CDR3aa: CSARDRHNEKLFF
v_gene: TRBV18; j_gene: TRBJ2-7; CDR3aa: CASSPKPGGPTYEQYF
v_gene: TRBV3-1; j_gene: TRBJ2-5; CDR3aa: CASSPRVAQETQYF
v_gene: TRBV11-3; j_gene: TRBJ2-2; CDR3aa: CASSLTNTGELFF
v_gene: TRBV7-9; j_gene: TRBJ2-2; CDR3aa: CASSLTGYTGELFF
v_gene: TRBV24-1; j_gene: TRBJ2-1; CDR3aa: CATSDFRDSDEQFF
v_gene: TRBV7-3; j_gene: TRBJ1-1; CDR3aa: CASSLVPEGAAAFF
v_gene: TRBV7-3; j_gene: TRBJ1-1; CDR3aa: CASSLYTLEAFF
v_gene: TRBV12-3/TRBV12-4; j_gene: TRBJ2-3; CDR3aa: CASSPGQITDTQYF
v_gene: TRBV10-3; j_gene: TRBJ1-4; CDR3aa: CAIRDTEKLFF
v_gene: TRBV7-8; j_gene: TRBJ2-3; CDR3aa: CASSLGEETQYF
v_gene: TRBV24-1; j_gene: TRBJ2-2; CDR3aa: CATRRNANTGELFF
v_gene: TRBV6-1; j_gene: TRBJ2-7; CDR3aa: CASSVITGGPYEQYF
v_gene: TRBV20-1; j_gene: TRBJ2-1; CDR3aa: CSARETGVNEQFF
v_gene: TRBV7-3; j_gene: TRBJ2-1; CDR3aa: CASSYTGRLGNEQFF
v_gene: TRBV3-1; j_gene: TRBJ2-1; CDR3aa: CASSSMKGRGGVEQFF
v_gene: TRBV4-1; j_gene: TRBJ1-2; CDR3aa: CASSHVRGDYGYTF
v_gene: TRBV29-1; j_gene: TRBJ2-7; CDR3aa: CSVDRRGSDEQYF
v_gene: TRBV7-7; j_gene: TRBJ2-2; CDR3aa: CASSPGVRGRITGELFF
v_gene: TRBV5-1; j_gene: TRBJ1-5; CDR3aa: CASSLTGNQPQHF
v_gene: TRBV12-5; j_gene: TRBJ2-5; CDR3aa: CASGLGNRKGETQYF
v_gene: TRBV20-1; j_gene: TRBJ1-1; CDR3aa: CSARDRMNTEAFF
v_gene: TRBV5-1; j_gene: TRBJ2-6; CDR3aa: CASSFLPTGSGVNVLTF
v_gene: TRBV6-5; j_gene: TRBJ1-1; CDR3aa: CASNRGKNTEAFF
v_gene: TRBV6-5; j_gene: TRBJ2-1; CDR3aa: CASSYSKGSHEQFF
v_gene: TRBV7-9; j_gene: TRBJ2-1; CDR3aa: CASSPPYGLAGGRTYNEQFF
v_gene: TRBV5-1; j_gene: TRBJ2-3; CDR3aa: CASMGTEDPQDTQYF
v_gene: TRBV7-3; j_gene: TRBJ1-5; CDR3aa: CASSLRGQGAGQPQHF
v_gene: TRBV28; j_gene: TRBJ2-1; CDR3aa: CASSPLGGPTKEQFF
v_gene: TRBV20-1; j_gene: TRBJ1-3; CDR3aa: CSARQGPRNTIYF